The 29 T cell receptor beta chains presented below share a single source sample, sequenced in a study of early T cells in non-severe SARS-CoV-2 infection. TCRdb re-called the 5' RACE reads with MiXCR, one entry per CDR3 protein. This sample has 45,000 to 75,000 distinct CDR3 sequences, with roughly 5.3% found just once. The sequenced sample was whole blood. The source of these receptors is an adult who was a healthcare worker with PCR-confirmed SARS-CoV-2 infection or an uninfected control (not recorded which).

The chain carries TRBV15 and TRBJ2-1; 12 bases fit TRBD2. Germline trimming cut 5 bases from V and 7 bases from J; bases unmatched to any gene: 9. The CDR3 contains 16 residues. CDR1 and CDR2 from the germline V gene are LNHNV and YYDKDF (reference sequence). CDR3 protein: CATSETSGRSSNEQFF. Written as DNA, the CDR3 is TGTGCCACCAGCGAAACTAGCGGGAGGAGTTCGAATGAGCAGTTCTTC.

This clonotype has just a few counts. This chain joins TRBV7-2 and TRBJ2-5; maybe TRBD2 (5 bases). The germline CDR1 and CDR2 sequences are SGHTA and FQGNSA. Trimming removed 3 bases from V and 5 bases from J, with 7 bases in between. The CDR3 sequence is 12 residues long. The DNA for the CDR3 is TGTGCCAGCAGCTTTCAGCGGGAGACCCAGTACTTC. This sequence encodes CASSFQRETQYF.

This chain uses TRBV7-2 with TRBJ1-1; D may be TRBD1 (6 bases). CDR1 and CDR2 from the germline V gene are SGHTA and FQGNSA. The CDR3 is made up of 17 amino acids. Trimming removed 2 bases from V and 0 bases from J, with 16 bases in between. The CDR3, as DNA: TGTGCCAGCAGCTTAAGAACTGACGGGGGCCTGAACACTGAAGCTTTCTTT. This gives the protein CASSLRTDGGLNTEAFF.

This clonotype was picked up many times. The rearrangement uses TRBV29-1 and TRBJ2-1, with TRBD2 identical over 10 bases. This CDR3 spans 14 amino acids. CDR1 and CDR2 from the germline V gene are SQVTM and ANQGSEA. J was trimmed by 9 bases and V by 7 bases; bases with no gene match: 12. The CDR3 here is CSGVTSGATGEQFF. The CDR3 DNA is TGCAGCGGGGTTACTAGCGGGGCGACGGGTGAGCAGTTCTTC.

This clonotype was seen repeatedly, ten times or more. This chain links TRBV29-1 with TRBJ2-2; D gene ambiguous. The CDR3 consists of 14 residues. Trimming took off 4 bases at V and 2 bases at J, with 11 bases between the two ends. The germline gives CDR1 SQVTM, CDR2 ANQGSEA. CDR3 protein: CSVGQLVNTGELFF. DNA for the CDR3: TGCAGCGTTGGGCAGCTCGTAAACACCGGGGAGCTGTTTTTT.

This clonotype was recorded at least ten times. This chain uses TRBV27 with TRBJ1-1; D might be TRBD1 (6 bases). CDR1 and CDR2 from the germline V gene are MNHEY and SMNVEV (reference sequence). V shed 5 bases and J shed 4 bases, with 11 bases lying between them. The CDR3 extends over 13 amino acids. This CDR3 reads CASSPRGPTEAFF. CDR3 in DNA: TGTGCCAGCAGTCCCAGGGGACCCACTGAAGCTTTCTTT.

This clonotype was seen repeatedly, ten times or more. The J gene is TRBJ2-7, the V gene TRBV9, with unresolved D. This CDR3 has 15 residues. Germline V gene lookup returns CDR1 SGDLS and CDR2 YYNGEE. Trimming removed 2 bases from V and 1 base from J, with 13 bases in between. The CDR3 DNA reads TGTGCCAGCAGCGTCGACTTCGGGTTTTCCTACGAGCAGTACTTC. It codes for CASSVDFGFSYEQYF.

This clonotype was counted ten times or more. This chain connects TRBV5-6 to TRBJ2-2; D gene unclear. Trimming pared 1 base from V and 6 bases from J, leaving 13 bases between. This CDR3 has 15 amino acids. In germline, CDR1 is SGHDT, CDR2 YYEEEE. The CDR3 nucleotides read TGTGCCAGCAGCTTGTATGTGGACCCGGCCGGGGAGCTGTTTTTT. Translated, it gives CASSLYVDPAGELFF.

The table lists this clonotype with many counts. V gene TRBV27 combines with J gene TRBJ2-7, with D maybe TRBD2 (5 bases). V was shortened by 5 bases and J by 4 bases, with 21 bases between the two germline ends. The CDR3 runs 16 residues. Germline CDR1 MNHEY, CDR2 SMNVEV (reference sequence). DNA for the CDR3: TGTGCCAGCAGTCTCATCACCGGGGAACGGAAGTACGAGCAGTACTTC. It is translated as CASSLITGERKYEQYF.

This clonotype has more than one count but fewer than ten. The chain carries TRBV19 and TRBJ2-6, with D possibly TRBD1 on 6 matching bases. This CDR3 spans 15 amino acids. Germline values: CDR1 LNHDA, CDR2 SQIVND (reference sequence). The V end was cut by 4 bases, the J end by 1 base, with 8 bases between. CDR3 in DNA: TGTGCCAGTAGTAACACAGGGTCTGGGGCCAACGTCCTGACTTTC. It encodes CASSNTGSGANVLTF.

This clonotype was detected ten times or more. The CDR3 sequence is CAWRIAGVDEQYF. CDR3 in DNA: TGTGCCTGGAGAATAGCGGGAGTGGACGAGCAGTACTTC. The V gene is TRBV30, the J gene TRBJ2-7; 9 bases match TRBD2. After removal of 3 bases from V and 5 bases from J, the junction contained 5 bases not matched to a gene. This CDR3 is built from 13 residues. CDR1 GTSNPN and CDR2 SVGIG come from the germline V gene (reference sequence).

There are a few counts of this clonotype. The CDR3: CAWSEGASSYNSPLHF. Written as DNA, the CDR3 is TGTGCCTGGAGCGAGGGGGCGAGCTCCTATAATTCACCCCTCCACTTT. The V call is TRBV30, the J call TRBJ1-6; the match to TRBD1 covers 7 bases. Unmatched junction bases numbered 5, after V lost 3 bases and J lost 0 bases. CDR1 is GTSNPN, CDR2 SVGIG, per germline (reference sequence). This CDR3 is built from 16 residues.

This clonotype occurred many times. J is TRBJ2-7 and V is TRBV14, with no clear D. CDR3 size: 12 residues. Trimming pared 4 bases from V and 6 bases from J, leaving 10 bases between. Per the germline V gene, CDR1 is SGHDN and CDR2 is FVKESK. The DNA for the CDR3 is TGTGCCAGCAGCCCTATATCGGGCGAGCAGTACTTC. Amino acids: CASSPISGEQYF.

The chain uses TRBV6-5 and TRBJ1-5; TRBD1 matches 7 bases. The CDR3 length is 15 residues. The junction had 12 bases not matched to a gene; V was cut back by 6 bases and J by 7 bases. Germline V gene data show CDR1 as MNHEY and CDR2 as SVGAGI. The CDR3 bases are TGTGCCAGCAGCCCCGGACAGGTAGGATCGCAGCCCCAGCATTTT. Translated: CASSPGQVGSQPQHF.

A few counts support this clonotype. The genes are TRBV25-1 and TRBJ2-7; D call uncertain. Germline V gene data show CDR1 as MGHDK and CDR2 as SYGVNS. With 5 bases removed from V and 6 bases from J, the gap between germline ends came to 14 bases. The CDR3 loop spans 13 amino acids. CDR3 loop: CASSPWTGLEQYF. The CDR3 DNA is TGTGCCAGCAGTCCATGGACGGGCCTCGAGCAGTACTTC.

V usage is TRBV12-3 or TRBV12-4 and J usage is TRBJ1-2; D is undetermined. The CDR3 spans 12 residues. The V gene lost 3 bases and the J gene lost 8 bases, with 10 bases spanning the gap. The CDR3 loop is CASSFVGGGYTF. In nucleotides, the CDR3 is TGTGCCAGCAGTTTCGTGGGAGGGGGCTACACCTTC.

This clonotype has just a few counts. The chain carries TRBV7-2 and TRBJ1-2; D is possibly TRBD1 (5 bases). The CDR3 runs to 13 residues. Germline assignment: CDR1 SGHTA and CDR2 FQGNSA. V was clipped by 2 bases and J by 8 bases, with 12 bases between them. CDR3: CASSLISRQGYTF. CDR3 in DNA: TGTGCCAGCAGCTTAATCTCACGACAGGGCTACACCTTC.

The gene calls are TRBV6-5 and TRBJ1-5; tentatively, D is TRBD1 (5 bases). V dropped 0 bases and J dropped 5 bases, with 11 bases sitting between them. Germline lookup yields CDR1 MNHEY and CDR2 SVGAGI. CDR3 length: 15 amino acids. Here the CDR3 DNA reads TGTGCCAGCAGTTACTCGAGGGGTCAGGATCAGCCCCAGCATTTT. It translates to CASSYSRGQDQPQHF.

The genes are TRBV14 and TRBJ1-2; 7 bases map to TRBD1. Germline V gene lookup returns CDR1 SGHDN and CDR2 FVKESK. V dropped 2 bases and J dropped 6; count of bases not matched to a gene: 9. The CDR3 has 15 amino acids. This CDR3 is CASSQLLWDSDGYTF. The CDR3 DNA is TGTGCCAGCAGCCAACTGTTGTGGGACAGCGATGGCTACACCTTC.

This clonotype appeared many times. The chain uses TRBV7-9 and TRBJ2-7; 7 bases match TRBD2. The CDR3 contains 12 residues. Unmatched junction bases numbered 10, after V lost 5 bases and J lost 12 bases. Germline V CDR1 and CDR2: SEHNR, FQNEAQ (reference sequence). The CDR3 loop is CASSTGGGARYF. DNA of the CDR3: TGTGCCAGCAGCACTGGGGGAGGGGCGCGGTACTTC.

J is TRBJ1-5 and V is TRBV18; possible D gene TRBD1, 5 bases. The length of the CDR3 is 17 residues. Deletions cut 6 bases from V and 2 bases from J, with 20 bases between. Germline CDR1 KGHSH, CDR2 LQKENI. The CDR3 region is CASSPLGGGSGNQPQHF. DNA for the CDR3: TGTGCCAGCTCTCCCCTCGGGGGAGGGTCGGGCAATCAGCCCCAGCATTTT.

In its sample, this clonotype was seen a few times. The chain employs TRBV20-1 and TRBJ2-7; tentative D call: TRBD1 (6 bases). The germline V gene encodes CDR1 DFQATT and CDR2 SNEGSKA (reference sequence). The CDR3 has 13 amino acids. Trimming removed 3 bases at V and 5 bases at J, with 14 bases between. CDR3 DNA sequence: TGCAGTGCTAGTAGACAGGTCTTCAACGAGCAGTACTTC. Translation gives CSASRQVFNEQYF.

This clonotype was seen at least ten times. The chain uses TRBV2 and TRBJ1-1; D uncertain. V lost 7 bases, J lost 10 bases, and 13 bases lay in between. CDR1 is SNHLY, CDR2 FYNNEI, per germline. This CDR3 spans 11 amino acids. CDR3 region: CASTRESVAFF. The DNA of the CDR3 is TGTGCCAGCACGCGGGAGAGCGTAGCTTTCTTT.

This clonotype was found many times. The V and J genes are TRBV12-3 or TRBV12-4 and TRBJ2-3; 8 positions match TRBD1. Trimming took 6 bases from V and 2 from J; bases not matched to a gene: 16. The CDR3 consists of 18 residues. The CDR3 here is CASSHRIPGQVYTDTQYF. The CDR3 DNA follows: TGTGCCAGCAGCCACCGAATTCCGGGACAGGTCTACACAGATACGCAGTATTTT.

The chain's CDR3 is CASSHPWDTSTDTQYF. DNA for the CDR3: TGCGCCAGCAGCCATCCCTGGGACACGAGCACAGATACGCAGTATTTT. The chain couples TRBV4-1 to TRBJ2-3; maybe TRBD1 (6 bases). V dropped 3 bases and J dropped 0 bases, with 13 bases sitting between them. CDR3 length equals 16 residues. The germline CDR1 and CDR2 sequences are MGHRA and YSYEKL.

At least ten counts were recorded for this clonotype. A read error may account for a junction end that differs from germline. The chain is built from TRBV7-8 and TRBJ2-1; the match to TRBD2 covers 11 bases. The germline gives CDR1 SGHVS, CDR2 FQNEAQ. This CDR3 has 17 residues. This CDR3 reads CASRLAGGPFSYNEQFF. Here the CDR3 DNA reads TGTGCCAGCAGATTAGCGGGGGGGCCCTTCTCCTACAATGAGCAGTTCTTC.

This clonotype was detected only a few times. The rearrangement uses TRBV20-1 and TRBJ2-1; perhaps D is TRBD1 or TRBD2 (5 bases each). The CDR3 runs 15 residues. V was pared by 3 bases and J by 0 bases, with 12 bases between. Germline V gene lookup returns CDR1 DFQATT and CDR2 SNEGSKA (reference sequence). The CDR3: CSASRDASSYNEQFF. The DNA of the CDR3 is TGCAGTGCTAGTCGGGACGCTAGCTCCTACAATGAGCAGTTCTTC.

This clonotype was recorded many times. The chain links TRBV4-1 to TRBJ2-7; D is unclear. The germline gives CDR1 MGHRA, CDR2 YSYEKL. The CDR3 totals 14 residues. V lost 5 bases and J 4 bases, leaving 15 bases between the germline ends. DNA of the CDR3: TGCGCCAGCAGCTACGGACCAACTGATTACGAGCAGTACTTC. Its protein product is CASSYGPTDYEQYF.

This chain uses TRBV20-1 with TRBJ2-3; D may be TRBD2 (5 bases). CDR3 length: 17 residues. V lost 5 bases, J lost 3 bases, and 24 bases lay in between. CDR1 and CDR2 (germline): DFQATT, SNEGSKA (reference sequence). DNA for the CDR3: TGCAGTGCTCCCCTAATACCAAGCGGCTTTAGGACAGATACGCAGTATTTT. As protein: CSAPLIPSGFRTDTQYF.